The clone carrying this TCR beta chain was seen at least ten times. The antigen is unknown. These data belong to a study of T-cell reconstitution after alpha-beta-depleted transplantation in children. General study findings and limits: Most T-cell counts and diversity one year after the transplant came from T cells that were newly produced. Reported findings indicate that, about two months after transplant, alpha-beta T cells came from several hundred expanded clones, which were derived from non-depleted graft cells.

This CDR3 region has 14 residues. Trimming at V came to 8 bases and at J to 7 bases, leaving 10 bases not matched to a gene. For TCRbeta, the library was prepared with unique molecular identifiers. TCRdb reanalysed the PCR reads using MiXCR and keeps one entry per CDR3 protein. The repertoire holds about 280,000 distinct CDR3 sequences, with around 10% as singletons. The clonotype originates from a male patient aged 2-9 years who had a stem cell transplant for chronic granulomatous disease, so the T cells may come from the graft donor. Specimen: peripheral blood, collected 180 days after TCRalphabeta/CD19-depleted stem cell transplant. The rearrangement joins TRBV12-3 or TRBV12-4 to TRBJ2-1, with 8 bases matching TRBD2. The CDR3: CASAPREGGNEQFF. CDR3 bases: TGTGCCAGCGCCCCCCGGGAGGGAGGGAATGAGCAGTTCTTC.